The text below deals with one TCR beta chain. Antigen unknown. CDR3 length: 15 residues. The data were produced by immunoSEQ multiplex PCR, yet TCRdb's version contains in-frame clones alone and is incomplete. The sample has about 1.1 million clones; around 77% are singletons. The data belong to a study of shared clonotypes between healthy human individuals. Findings of the study overall: A handful of donors showed sharing of 4.5% to 5% of naive CD4 clonotypes.

Sequenced sample: memory CD4+ T cells from PBMCs. Subset defined: CD45RA-negative fraction. This TCR was recovered from a man younger than 35 in good health. Some clones in this sample may be carry-over from other donors' samples. The V and J genes are TRBV21-1 and TRBJ2-2; the table's TRBD2 call for D was not verified on the DNA. TRBV21-1 is a pseudogene segment. CDR3: CASSGSGRGTGELFF. CDR3 coding DNA: TGTGCCAGCAGCGGTAGCGGGAGGGGGACCGGGGAGCTGTTTTTT.